The 9 T cell receptor beta chains below come from one sample, sequenced in a study of blood T cells in healthy people across ages. Primers used in a second PCR of about 6 to 11 cycles were a sample-barcoded 5' primer and a J-beta primer mix. TCRdb recomputed calls from the 5' RACE reads with MiXCR, one row per CDR3 protein. The table lists more than 900,000 distinct CDR3 sequences, roughly 28% of them singletons. In addition, the sample was reused for a study of T cells of mothers and their children.

Sequencing was done on a sample of blood. These receptor sequences come from a woman aged 40 to 50 in good health.

This chain connects TRBV5-5 to TRBJ2-2; D remains ambiguous. The CDR3 sequence is 17 residues long. The germline V gene encodes CDR1 SGHKS and CDR2 YYEKEE (reference sequence). The V end was cut by 4 bases, the J end by 4 bases, with 20 bases between. CDR3 coding DNA: TGTGCCAGCAGCCTAACTATGGGAAGTCGGGCCACCGGGGAGCTGTTTTTT. It translates to CASSLTMGSRATGELFF.

There are many counts of this clonotype. J is TRBJ2-3 and V is TRBV9; 7 nucleotides agree with TRBD2. CDR1 is SGDLS, CDR2 YYNGEE, per germline. J lost 1 base, V lost 0 bases, and 5 bases had no gene match. The CDR3 totals 16 residues. DNA of the CDR3: TGTGCCAGCAGCGTAGACGCTAGCGGAGGCACAGATACGCAGTATTTT. Its translation: CASSVDASGGTDTQYF.

Details on this clonotype: This may be a read error, as it is one base from a much larger clone. This chain uses TRBV27 with TRBJ1-2; TRBD1 matches at 8 bases. This CDR3 is 13 amino acids long. Losses at the gene ends were 5 bases for V and 12 bases for J; bases not matched to a gene: 11. Germline CDR1 and CDR2: MNHEY and SMNVEV (reference sequence). CDR3 region: CASSTRTGRGHTF. Written as DNA, the CDR3 is TGTGCCAGCAGTACAAGGACAGGGCGCGGCCACACCTTC.

The chain joins TRBV28 to TRBJ2-1, with a tentative D call TRBD2 (7 bases). The CDR3 contains 15 residues. Trimming shortened V by 10 bases and J by 2 bases, and 18 bases separated the two germline ends. In germline, CDR1 is MDHEN, CDR2 SYDVKM. The CDR3: CAMGEGGSTYNEQFF. For the CDR3, the DNA is TGTGCCATGGGAGAGGGGGGGAGCACCTACAATGAGCAGTTCTTC.

A few counts support this clonotype. V usage is TRBV24-1 and J usage is TRBJ1-5, with D possibly matching TRBD1 (5 bases). Trimming removed 4 bases from V and 6 bases from J, with 15 bases in between. CDR3 length equals 15 residues. Per the germline V gene, CDR1 is KGHDR and CDR2 is SFDVKD. The CDR3 DNA sequence: TGTGCCACCAGTGACCAAGGACAAGGGAGTCAGCCCCAGCATTTT. Amino acids: CATSDQGQGSQPQHF.

The gene calls are TRBV5-1 and TRBJ2-1; D is tentatively TRBD1 or TRBD2 (6 bases each). This CDR3 is built from 17 residues. Trimming took off 0 bases at V and 0 bases at J, with 13 bases between the two ends. Germline values: CDR1 SGHRS, CDR2 YFSETQ. The CDR3: CASSLVEGGISYNEQFF. The CDR3 coding sequence is TGCGCCAGCAGCTTGGTGGAGGGGGGCATCTCCTACAATGAGCAGTTCTTC.

This clonotype was detected only a few times. The genes are TRBV7-9 and TRBJ2-1; 7 nucleotides match TRBD1. This CDR3 spans 15 amino acids. The germline gives CDR1 SEHNR, CDR2 FQNEAQ (reference sequence). The V and J ends lost 4 bases and 3 bases, in that order; junction bases with no gene match: 6. The CDR3 is CASSSDAGGYNEQFF. Written as DNA, the CDR3 is TGTGCCAGCAGCTCCGATGCAGGGGGCTACAATGAGCAGTTCTTC.

Ten or more counts support this clonotype. The rearrangement joins TRBV18 to TRBJ2-4; D remains ambiguous. Germline CDR1 KGHSH, CDR2 LQKENI. The CDR3 spans 14 residues. Trimming shortened V by 3 bases and J by 5 bases, and 11 bases separated the two germline ends. Written as DNA, the CDR3 is TGTGCCAGCTCACCGGCCTCTGGGGAAAACATTCAGTACTTC. The encoded protein is CASSPASGENIQYF.

The V gene is TRBV20-1, the J gene TRBJ2-3, with 7 bases matching TRBD1. CDR1 DFQATT and CDR2 SNEGSKA come from the germline V gene (reference sequence). The CDR3 consists of 14 residues. V shed 6 bases and J 4 bases; nucleotides not matched to a gene: 10. Here the CDR3 DNA reads TGCAGTGCGCGTCGGGACAGACAATCAGATACGCAGTATTTT. This codes for CSARRDRQSDTQYF.